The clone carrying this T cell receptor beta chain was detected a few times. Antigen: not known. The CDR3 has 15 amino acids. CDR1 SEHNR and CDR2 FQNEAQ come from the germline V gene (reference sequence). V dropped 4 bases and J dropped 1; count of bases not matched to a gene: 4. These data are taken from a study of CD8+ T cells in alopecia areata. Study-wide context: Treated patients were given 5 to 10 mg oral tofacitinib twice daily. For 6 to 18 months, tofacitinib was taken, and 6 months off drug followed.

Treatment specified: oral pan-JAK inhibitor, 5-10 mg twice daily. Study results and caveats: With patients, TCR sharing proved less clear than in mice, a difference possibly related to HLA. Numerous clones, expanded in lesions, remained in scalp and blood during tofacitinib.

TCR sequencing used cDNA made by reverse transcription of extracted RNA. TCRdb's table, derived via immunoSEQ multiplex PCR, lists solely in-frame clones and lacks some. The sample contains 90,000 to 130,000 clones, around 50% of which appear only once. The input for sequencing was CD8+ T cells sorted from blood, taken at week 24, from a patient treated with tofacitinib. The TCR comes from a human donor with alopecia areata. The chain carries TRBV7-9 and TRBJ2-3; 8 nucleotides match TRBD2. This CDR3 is CASSSIAGRTDTQYF. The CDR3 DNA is TGTGCCAGCAGCTCCATAGCGGGACGCACAGATACGCAGTATTTT.